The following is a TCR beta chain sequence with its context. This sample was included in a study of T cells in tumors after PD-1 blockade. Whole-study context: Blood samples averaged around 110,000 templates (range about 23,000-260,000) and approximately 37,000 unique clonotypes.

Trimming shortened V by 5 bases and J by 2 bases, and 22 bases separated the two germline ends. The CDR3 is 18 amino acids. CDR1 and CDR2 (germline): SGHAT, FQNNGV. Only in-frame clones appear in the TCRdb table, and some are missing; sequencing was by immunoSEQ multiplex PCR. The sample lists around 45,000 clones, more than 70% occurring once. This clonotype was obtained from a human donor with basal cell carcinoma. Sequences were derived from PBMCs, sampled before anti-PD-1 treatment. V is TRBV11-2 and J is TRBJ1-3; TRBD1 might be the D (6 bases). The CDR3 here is CASSVGVITGKPGNTIYF. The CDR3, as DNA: TGTGCCAGCAGCGTAGGAGTAATAACAGGGAAACCTGGAAACACCATATATTTT.